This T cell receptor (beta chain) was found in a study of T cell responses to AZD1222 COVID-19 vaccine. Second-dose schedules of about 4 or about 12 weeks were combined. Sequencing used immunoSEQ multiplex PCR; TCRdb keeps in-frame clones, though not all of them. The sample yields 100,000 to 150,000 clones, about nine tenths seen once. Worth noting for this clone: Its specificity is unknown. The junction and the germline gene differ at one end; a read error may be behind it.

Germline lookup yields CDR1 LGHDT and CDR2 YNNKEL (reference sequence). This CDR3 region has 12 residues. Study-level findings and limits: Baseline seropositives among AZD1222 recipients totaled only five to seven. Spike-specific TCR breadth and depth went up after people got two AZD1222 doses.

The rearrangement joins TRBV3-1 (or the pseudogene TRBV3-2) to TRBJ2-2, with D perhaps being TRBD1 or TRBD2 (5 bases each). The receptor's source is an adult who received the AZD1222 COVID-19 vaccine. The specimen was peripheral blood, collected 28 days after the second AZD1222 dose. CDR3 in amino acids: CASSQDRGAAVF. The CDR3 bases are TGTGCCAGCAGCCAAGATAGAGGGGCGGCGGTTTTT.